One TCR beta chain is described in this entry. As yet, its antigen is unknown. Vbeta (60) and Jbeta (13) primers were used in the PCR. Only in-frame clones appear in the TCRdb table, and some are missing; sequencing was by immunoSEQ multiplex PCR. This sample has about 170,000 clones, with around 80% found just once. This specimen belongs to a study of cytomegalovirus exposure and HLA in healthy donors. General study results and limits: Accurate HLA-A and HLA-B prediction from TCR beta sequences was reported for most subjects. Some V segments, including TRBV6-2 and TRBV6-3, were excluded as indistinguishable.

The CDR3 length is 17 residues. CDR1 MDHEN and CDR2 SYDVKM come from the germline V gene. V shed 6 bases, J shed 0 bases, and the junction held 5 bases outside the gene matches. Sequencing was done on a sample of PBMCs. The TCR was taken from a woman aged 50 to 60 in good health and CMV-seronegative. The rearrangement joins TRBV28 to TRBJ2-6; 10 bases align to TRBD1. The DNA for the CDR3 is TGTGCCAGCAGCGACCGGGACAGGGGCTCTGGGGCCAACGTCCTGACTTTC. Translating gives CASSDRDRGSGANVLTF.